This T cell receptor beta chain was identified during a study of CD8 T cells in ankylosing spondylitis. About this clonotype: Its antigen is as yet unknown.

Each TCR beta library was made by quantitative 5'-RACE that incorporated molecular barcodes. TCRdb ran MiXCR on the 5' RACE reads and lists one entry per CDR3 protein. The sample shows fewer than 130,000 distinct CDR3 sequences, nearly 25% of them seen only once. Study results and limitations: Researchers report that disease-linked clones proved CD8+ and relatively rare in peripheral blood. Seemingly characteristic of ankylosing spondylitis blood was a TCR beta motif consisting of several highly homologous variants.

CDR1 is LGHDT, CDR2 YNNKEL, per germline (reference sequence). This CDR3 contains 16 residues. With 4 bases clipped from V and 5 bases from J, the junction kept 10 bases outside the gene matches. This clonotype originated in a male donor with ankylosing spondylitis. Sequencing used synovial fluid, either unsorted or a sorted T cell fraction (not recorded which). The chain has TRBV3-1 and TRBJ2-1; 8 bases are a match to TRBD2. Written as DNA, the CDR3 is TGTGCCAGCAGCCGCCGAGCGGGAGCTAGGGACAATGAGCAGTTCTTC. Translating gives CASSRRAGARDNEQFF.